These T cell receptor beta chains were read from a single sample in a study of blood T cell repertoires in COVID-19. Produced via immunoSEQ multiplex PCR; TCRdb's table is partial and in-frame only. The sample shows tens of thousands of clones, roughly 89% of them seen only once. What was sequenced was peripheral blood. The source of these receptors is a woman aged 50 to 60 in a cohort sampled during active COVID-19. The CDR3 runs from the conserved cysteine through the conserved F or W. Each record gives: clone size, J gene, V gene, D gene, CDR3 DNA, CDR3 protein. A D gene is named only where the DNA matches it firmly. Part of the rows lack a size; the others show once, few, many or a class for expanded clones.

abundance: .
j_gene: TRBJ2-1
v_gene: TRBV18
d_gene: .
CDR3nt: TGTGCCAGCTCACCCAGGGGTCCCAATGAGCAGTTCTTC
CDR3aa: CASSPRGPNEQFF

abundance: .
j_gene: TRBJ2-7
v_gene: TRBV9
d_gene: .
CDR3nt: TGTGCCAGCAGCGTAGAGGCGGGGTTTCCTTACGAGCAGTACTTC
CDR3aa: CASSVEAGFPYEQYF

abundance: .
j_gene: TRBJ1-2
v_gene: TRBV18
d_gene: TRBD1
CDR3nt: TGTGCCAGCTCAACAAACCAGGGGGCCGGTGCGAAAGGCTACACCTTC
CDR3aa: CASSTNQGAGAKGYTF

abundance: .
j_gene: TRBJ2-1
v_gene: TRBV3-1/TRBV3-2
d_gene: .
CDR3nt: TGTGCCAGCAGCCAAGACAGGGTGGGGGGCTACAATGAGCAGTTCTTC
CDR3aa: CASSQDRVGGYNEQFF

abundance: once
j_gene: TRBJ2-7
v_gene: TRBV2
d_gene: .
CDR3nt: TGTGCCAGCAGCGTAGGTTGGGCGACCTACGAGCAGTACTTC
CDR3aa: CASSVGWATYEQYF

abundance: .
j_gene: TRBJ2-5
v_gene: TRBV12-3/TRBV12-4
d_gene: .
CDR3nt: TGTGCCAGCAGCCCCCTTGTTCCGGAGACCCAGTACTTC
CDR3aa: CASSPLVPETQYF

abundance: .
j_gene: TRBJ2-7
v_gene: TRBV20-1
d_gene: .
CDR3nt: TGCAGTGCTAGTTGGGGCCACGAGCAGTACTTC
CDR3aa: CSASWGHEQYF

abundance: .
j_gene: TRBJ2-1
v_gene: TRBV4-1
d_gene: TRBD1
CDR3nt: TGCGCCAGCAGCCAAGACCGGAGACAGGGTTTGGAGCAGTTCTTC
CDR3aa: CASSQDRRQGLEQFF

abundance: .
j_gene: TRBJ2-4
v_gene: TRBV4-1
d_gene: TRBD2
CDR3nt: TGCGCCAGCAGCCAAAGCGGACTAGCGGGGGTAGCCAAAAACATTCAGTACTTC
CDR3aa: CASSQSGLAGVAKNIQYF

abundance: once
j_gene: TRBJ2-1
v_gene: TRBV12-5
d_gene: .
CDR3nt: TGTGCTAGTGGTTTGCCCACTCTTGAGCCGGAGTTCTTC
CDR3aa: CASGLPTLEPEFF

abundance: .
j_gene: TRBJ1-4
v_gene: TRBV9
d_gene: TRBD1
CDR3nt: TGTGCCAGCAGCGTATTATTAGACAGGGGGACGGATGAAAAACTGTTTTTT
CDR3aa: CASSVLLDRGTDEKLFF

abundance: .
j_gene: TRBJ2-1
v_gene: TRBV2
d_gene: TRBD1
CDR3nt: TGTGCCAGCACCCGGGACAGCCCGTACAATGAGCAGTTCTTC
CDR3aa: CASTRDSPYNEQFF

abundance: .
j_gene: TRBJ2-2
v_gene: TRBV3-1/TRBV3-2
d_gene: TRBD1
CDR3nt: TGTGCCAGCAGTTCCACCGGGACAGGGGTGACCGGGGAGCTGTTTTTT
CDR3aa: CASSSTGTGVTGELFF

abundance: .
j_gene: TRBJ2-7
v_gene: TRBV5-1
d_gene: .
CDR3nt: TGCGCCAGCAGCTCCACAGGGACCTACGAGCAGTACTTC
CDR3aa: CASSSTGTYEQYF

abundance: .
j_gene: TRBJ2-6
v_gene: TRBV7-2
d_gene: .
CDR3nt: TGTGCCAGCAGCATAACAGGGTATGGGGCCAACGTCCTGACTTTC
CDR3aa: CASSITGYGANVLTF

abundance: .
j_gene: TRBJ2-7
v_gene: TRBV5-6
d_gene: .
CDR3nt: TGTGCCAGCAGCTTGGTAGGACAGAATCAGCCCGAGCAGTACTTC
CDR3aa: CASSLVGQNQPEQYF

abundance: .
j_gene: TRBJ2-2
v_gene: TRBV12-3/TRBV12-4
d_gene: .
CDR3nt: TGTGCCAGCAGTTGGGGCCCAGCCGGGGAGCTGTTTTTT
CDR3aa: CASSWGPAGELFF

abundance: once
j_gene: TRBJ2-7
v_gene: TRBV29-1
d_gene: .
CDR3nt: TGCAGCGCTAGAATACAGGGCTTATACGAGCAGTACTTC
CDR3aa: CSARIQGLYEQYF

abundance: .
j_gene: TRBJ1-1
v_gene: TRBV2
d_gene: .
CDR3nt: TGTGCCGAGGGGGGAGGGGTAAACACTGAAGCTTTCTTT
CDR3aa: CAEGGGVNTEAFF

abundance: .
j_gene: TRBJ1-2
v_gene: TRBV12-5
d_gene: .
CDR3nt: TGTGCTAGTGGTTTGGGGGCGAAGACAGGTTTTAACTATGGCTACACCTTC
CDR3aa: CASGLGAKTGFNYGYTF

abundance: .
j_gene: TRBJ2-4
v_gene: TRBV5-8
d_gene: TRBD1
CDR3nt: TGTGCCAGCAGCTTGGGACAGGGGGCTAAAAACATTCAGTACTTC
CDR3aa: CASSLGQGAKNIQYF

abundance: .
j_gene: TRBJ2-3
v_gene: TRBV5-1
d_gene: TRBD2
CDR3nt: TGCGCCAGCAGCTTGTTGGCTAGCGGGAGTTCCGATACGCAGTATTTT
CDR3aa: CASSLLASGSSDTQYF

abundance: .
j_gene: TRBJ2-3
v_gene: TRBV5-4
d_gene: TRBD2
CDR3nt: TGTGCCAGCAGCGCGGGGGGCACAGATACGCAGTATTTT
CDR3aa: CASSAGGTDTQYF

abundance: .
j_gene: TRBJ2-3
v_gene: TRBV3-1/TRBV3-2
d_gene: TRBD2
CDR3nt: TGTGCCAGCAGCCAAACTAGCGACGGCACAGATACGCAGTATTTT
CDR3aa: CASSQTSDGTDTQYF

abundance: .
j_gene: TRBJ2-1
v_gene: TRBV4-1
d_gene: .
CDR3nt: TGCGCCAGCAGCCAAGATCTGGGGGGGCCCTACAATGAGCAGTTCTTC
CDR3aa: CASSQDLGGPYNEQFF

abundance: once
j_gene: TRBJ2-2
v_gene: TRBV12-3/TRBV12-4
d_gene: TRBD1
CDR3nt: TGTGCCAGCGGGACAGAAATCACCGGGGAGCTGTTTTTT
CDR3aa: CASGTEITGELFF

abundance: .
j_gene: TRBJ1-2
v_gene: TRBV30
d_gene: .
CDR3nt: TGTGCCTGGAGACAATTTCACTATGGCTACACCTTC
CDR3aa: CAWRQFHYGYTF

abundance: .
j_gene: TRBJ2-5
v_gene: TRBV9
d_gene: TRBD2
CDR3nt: TGTGCCAGCAGCGTAGGGACTAGCTGGGAGACCCAGTACTTC
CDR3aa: CASSVGTSWETQYF

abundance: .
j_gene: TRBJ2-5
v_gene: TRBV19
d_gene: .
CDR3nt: TGTGCCAGTAGTATTCGGAGGGAGCCGGTACAAGAGACCCAGTACTTC
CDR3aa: CASSIRREPVQETQYF

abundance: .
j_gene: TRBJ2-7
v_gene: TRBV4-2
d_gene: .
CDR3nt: TGTGCCAGCAGCCAAGTGACAACCTACGAGCAGTACTTC
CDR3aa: CASSQVTTYEQYF

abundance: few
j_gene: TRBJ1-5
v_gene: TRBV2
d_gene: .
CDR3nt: TGTGCCAGCAGTGAATATCTTTATCGCAATCAGCCCCAGCATTTT
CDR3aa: CASSEYLYRNQPQHF

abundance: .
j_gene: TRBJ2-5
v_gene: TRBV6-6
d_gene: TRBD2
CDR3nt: TGTGCCAGCAGGCGGGGGGGCGTGGAGACCCAGTACTTC
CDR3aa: CASRRGGVETQYF

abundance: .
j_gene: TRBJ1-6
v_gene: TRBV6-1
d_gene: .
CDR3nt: TGTGCCAGCAGTGAAACCCTTGGCTTACCCCTCCACTTT
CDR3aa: CASSETLGLPLHF

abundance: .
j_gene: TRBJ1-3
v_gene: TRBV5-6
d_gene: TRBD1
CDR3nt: TGTGCCAGCAGCTGGTCGGACAGGGGCCCGACCTCTGGAAACACCATATATTTT
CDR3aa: CASSWSDRGPTSGNTIYF

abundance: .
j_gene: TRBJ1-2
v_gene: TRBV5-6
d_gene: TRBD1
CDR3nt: TGTGCCAGCAGACGGACAGGGAACTATGGCTACACCTTC
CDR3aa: CASRRTGNYGYTF

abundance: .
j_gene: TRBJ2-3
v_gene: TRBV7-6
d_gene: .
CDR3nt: TGTGCCAGCAGCCCCACCCCCGGAGATACGCAGTATTTT
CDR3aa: CASSPTPGDTQYF

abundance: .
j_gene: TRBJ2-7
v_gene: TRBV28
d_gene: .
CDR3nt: TGTGCCAGCACCCCAGGACAGTTCTCCTACGAGCAGTACTTC
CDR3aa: CASTPGQFSYEQYF

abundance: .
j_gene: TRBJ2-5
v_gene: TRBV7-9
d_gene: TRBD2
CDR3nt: TGTGCCAGCAAGGTTTCGCTAGCGGGGTCGGAGACCCAGTACTTC
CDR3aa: CASKVSLAGSETQYF

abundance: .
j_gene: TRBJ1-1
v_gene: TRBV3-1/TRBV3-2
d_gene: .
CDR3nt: TGTGCCAGCAGTCGGACTCGGGGGGGCACTGAAGCTTTCTTT
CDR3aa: CASSRTRGGTEAFF

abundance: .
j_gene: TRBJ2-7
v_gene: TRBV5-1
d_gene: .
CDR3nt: TGCGCCAGCAGCTTGGTCGGTGGTTACGAGCAGTACTTC
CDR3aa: CASSLVGGYEQYF

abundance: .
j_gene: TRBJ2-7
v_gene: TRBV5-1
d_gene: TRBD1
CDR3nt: TGCGCCAGCAGCCCGCTCTCCTGGACAGGGGACGGGCAGTACTTC
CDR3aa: CASSPLSWTGDGQYF

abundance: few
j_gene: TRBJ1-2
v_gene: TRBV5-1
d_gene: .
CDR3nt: TGCGCCAGCAGCTTGGACAGGGACTATGGCTACACCTTC
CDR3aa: CASSLDRDYGYTF

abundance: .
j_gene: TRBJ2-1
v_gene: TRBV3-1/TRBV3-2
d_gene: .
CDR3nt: TGTGCCAGCAGCCGGGCGGGATACTCTTACAATGAGCAGTTCTTC
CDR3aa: CASSRAGYSYNEQFF

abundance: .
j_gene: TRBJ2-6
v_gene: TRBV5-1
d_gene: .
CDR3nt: TGCGCCAGCAACCCGGGCGGGAACCCAACTTTTGGGGCCAACGTCCTGACTTTC
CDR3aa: CASNPGGNPTFGANVLTF

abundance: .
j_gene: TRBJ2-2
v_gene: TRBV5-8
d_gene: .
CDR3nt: TGTGCCAGCAGCTTGGAACAGGGAAAAGCCGGGGAGCTGTTTTTT
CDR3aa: CASSLEQGKAGELFF

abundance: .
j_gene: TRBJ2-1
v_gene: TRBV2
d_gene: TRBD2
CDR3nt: TGTGCCAGCAGTCTAGCGGTAAATCGGGTTGAGCAGTTCTTC
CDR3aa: CASSLAVNRVEQFF

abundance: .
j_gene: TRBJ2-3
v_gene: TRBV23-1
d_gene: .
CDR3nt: TGCGCCAGCAGTAAACTGTCTTCGCAGTATTTT
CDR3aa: CASSKLSSQYF

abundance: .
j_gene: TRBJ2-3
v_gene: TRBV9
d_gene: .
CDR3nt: TGTGCCAGCAGCGTAGGGCGGGACTCACTCCCAGATACGCAGTATTTT
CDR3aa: CASSVGRDSLPDTQYF

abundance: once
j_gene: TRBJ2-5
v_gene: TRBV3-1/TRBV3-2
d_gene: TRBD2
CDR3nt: TGTGCCAGCAGCCAAGTAGCGGGACACGCAGGGACCCAGTACTTC
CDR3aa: CASSQVAGHAGTQYF

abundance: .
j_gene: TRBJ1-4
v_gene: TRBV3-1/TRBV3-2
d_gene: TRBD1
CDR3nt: TGTGCCAGCAGCACCCGGACAGGAGCCAATGAAAAACTGTTTTTT
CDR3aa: CASSTRTGANEKLFF

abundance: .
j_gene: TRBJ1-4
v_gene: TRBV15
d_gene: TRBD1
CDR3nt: TGTGCCACCAGCAGAGGCGACAGGGGGACAGCTAATGAAAAACTGTTTTTT
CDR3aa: CATSRGDRGTANEKLFF

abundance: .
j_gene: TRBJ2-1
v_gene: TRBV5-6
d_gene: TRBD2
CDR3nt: TGTGCCAGCAGCGGTTATACGGGACTAGCTAGGGGCGAGCAGTTCTTC
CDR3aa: CASSGYTGLARGEQFF

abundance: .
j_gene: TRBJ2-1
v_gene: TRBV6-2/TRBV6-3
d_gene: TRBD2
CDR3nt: TGTGCCAGCAGTCACGCCAACAAACACGCGGGAGGGCGGTTCTTC
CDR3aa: CASSHANKHAGGRFF

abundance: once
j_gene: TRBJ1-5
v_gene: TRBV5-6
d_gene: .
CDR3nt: TGTGCCAGCAGCTTTGGGAGATATAGCAATCAGCCCCAGCATTTT
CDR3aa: CASSFGRYSNQPQHF

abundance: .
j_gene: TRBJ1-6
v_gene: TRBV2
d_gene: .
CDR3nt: TGTGCCAGCTTCAATCCAGGGTATAATTCACCCCTCCACTTT
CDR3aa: CASFNPGYNSPLHF

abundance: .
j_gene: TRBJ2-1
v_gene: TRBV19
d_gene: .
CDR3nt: TGTGCCAGTAGTCTACCTGGCGGGGGCAGGGATGAGCAGTTCTTC
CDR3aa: CASSLPGGGRDEQFF

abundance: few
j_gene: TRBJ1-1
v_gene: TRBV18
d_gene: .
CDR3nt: TGTGCCAGCTCACCCCAAGGGGGGGAGGCCACTGAAGCTTTCTTT
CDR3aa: CASSPQGGEATEAFF

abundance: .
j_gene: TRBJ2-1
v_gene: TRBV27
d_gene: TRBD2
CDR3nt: TGTGCCAGCAGTTTAAGGGCGGGGGGATACAATGAGCAGTTCTTC
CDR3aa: CASSLRAGGYNEQFF

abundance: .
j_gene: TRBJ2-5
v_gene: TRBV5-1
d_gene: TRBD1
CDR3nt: TGCGCCAGCAGCCCGGACAGGCAAGAGACCCAGTACTTC
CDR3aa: CASSPDRQETQYF

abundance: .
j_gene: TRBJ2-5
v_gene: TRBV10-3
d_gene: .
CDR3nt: TGTGCCCTAGCGACAGGGATCCAAGAGACCCAGTACTTC
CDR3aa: CALATGIQETQYF